This T cell receptor beta chain derives from a study of prognosis after radiotherapy for stage I lung cancer. Multiplex PCR, run in two rounds, amplified TCR beta CDR3 from genomic DNA. Primers specific to each TRBV and TRBJ gene were used in first-round PCR. MiXCR was run by TCRdb on the multiplex PCR reads, yielding one entry per CDR3 protein. The profile covers some 34,000 distinct CDR3 sequences, with around 30% appearing a single time and about 25% taken by the ten largest. This clonotype was picked up a small number of times. This clone may be a read error of a much larger clone one base away. The CDR3 sequence is 15 residues long. The V and J ends lost 4 bases and 7 bases respectively, with 14 bases between them. CDR1 is MNHGY, CDR2 SVAAGI, per germline.

The sequence came from a donor aged 50 or older with non-small cell lung cancer. V usage is TRBV6-9 and J usage is TRBJ1-6, with unresolved D. Sequenced here: PBMCs, sampled before or after stereotactic body radiation therapy (not recorded which). The chain's CDR3 is CASSWALGSNSPLHF. The CDR3 DNA is TGTGCCAGCAGTTGGGCATTAGGTTCGAATTCACCCCTCCACTTT.